Shown below are 2 T cell receptor beta chains from a single sample sequenced in a study of Graves' ophthalmopathy and Graves' hyperthyroidism. Beta-chain TCR CDR3 regions were amplified from RNA transcripts. Second-round multiplex PCR came after a first-round RT-PCR that employed HTBI primers. One entry per CDR3 protein, called by TCRdb with MiXCR from the multiplex PCR reads. Here the sample spans a few hundred thousand distinct CDR3 sequences, 17% being singletons. What was sequenced was peripheral blood. All receptors derive from an adult woman with stable Graves' hyperthyroidism.

The sample holds many counts of this clonotype. V is TRBV4-3 and J is TRBJ1-1; D remains unclear. The CDR3 extends over 15 amino acids. The germline V and J ends were trimmed by 0 bases and 0 bases, with 8 bases remaining between them. CDR1 and CDR2 from the germline V gene are LGHNA and YSLEER. The CDR3 DNA reads TGCGCCAGCAGCCAAGACAGGTCCCTGAACACTGAAGCTTTCTTT. Protein: CASSQDRSLNTEAFF.

This clonotype was counted at least ten times. One junction end disagrees with the germline gene, perhaps due to a read error. This sequence joins TRBV24-1 and TRBJ2-2, with a tentative D call TRBD1 (5 bases). Germline-derived CDR1 and CDR2 are KGHDR and SFDVKD. This CDR3 comprises 13 residues. The CDR3 coding sequence is TGCGACGATGGACACGAGAAGGGGGGGGAGCTGTTTTTT. This sequence encodes CDDGHEKGGELFF.